This T cell receptor beta chain derives from a study of T cell responses to AZD1222 COVID-19 vaccine. The data were produced by immunoSEQ multiplex PCR, yet TCRdb's version contains in-frame clones alone and is incomplete. The sample has about 97,000 clones; about 90% are singletons. CDR1 and CDR2 (germline): LNHDA, SQIVND (reference sequence). The CDR3 is made up of 19 amino acids. The V end was cut by 7 bases, the J end by 1 base, with 23 bases between. This specimen was peripheral blood, taken on day 0 of AZD1222 vaccination. This clonotype was obtained from an adult in good health. The rearrangement links TRBV19 to TRBJ2-6, with a possible D match to TRBD1 (5 bases). The CDR3 sequence: CASKFQGTGKGSGANVLTF. CDR3 bases: TGTGCCAGTAAATTTCAGGGTACTGGTAAGGGATCTGGGGCCAACGTCCTGACTTTC.